This TCR beta chain was recorded in a study of blood T cell repertoires in COVID-19. For the study at large: Some COVID-19 samples were acute and others convalescent; all came from the United States, Italy and Spain. From T cells, B-cell-depleted T cells, or PBMCs came the material, which was cDNA or gDNA.

Trimming removed 2 bases at V and 2 bases at J, with 13 bases between. CDR3 length equals 16 residues. Germline loops: CDR1 SEHNR, CDR2 FQNEAQ (reference sequence). Per the study methods: Estimated nucleated cell counts came from reference gene primer amplification. The method was immunoSEQ multiplex PCR; TCRdb's version includes in-frame clones alone and lacks a portion of them. That table gives V, J and clone size, and the DNA gave D and trimming. The sample lists some 110,000 clones; around 83% were seen once. The sequence derives from a woman older than 75 with acute or convalescent COVID-19. The V and J genes are TRBV7-9 and TRBJ1-5, with D uncertain. Sequencing was carried out using peripheral blood. DNA for the CDR3: TGTGCCAGCAGCTTATCCCACTCTGTTGGCAATCAGCCCCAGCATTTT. Protein: CASSLSHSVGNQPQHF.